Listed below are T cell receptor beta chains from one sample, sequenced in a study of cytotoxic CD8 clonotypes in ibrutinib-treated CLL. Sequenced by immunoSEQ multiplex PCR; TCRdb stores in-frame clones only, minus some. The repertoire holds some 27,000 clones, with around 60% as singletons. The input for sequencing was PBMCs, taken before ibrutinib treatment. The receptor set was obtained from a human donor with chronic lymphocytic leukemia. CDR3s include the opening cysteine and the closing phenylalanine or tryptophan. A D gene is named only where the DNA matches it firmly. Not all rows give a size; the values are once, few, many and, for expanded clones, a class.

- TRBJ1-1 TRBV19 - 14 CASSTWTANTEAFF TGTGCCAGTAGTACCTGGACAGCGAACACTGAAGCTTTCTTT
once TRBJ2-3 TRBV2 TRBD2 15 CASRLGLAPTDTQYF TGTGCCAGCAGACTGGGACTAGCCCCCACAGATACGCAGTATTTT
few TRBJ2-5 TRBV10-3 TRBD2 12 CSHGRGLETQYF TGTTCCCATGGGAGGGGACTAGAGACCCAGTACTTC
- TRBJ1-1 TRBV20-1 - 10 CSAPNTEAFF TGCAGTGCCCCGAATACTGAAGCTTTCTTT
medium-sized TRBJ1-2 TRBV18 - 15 CASSPDLGINYGYTF TGTGCCAGCTCACCGGACCTGGGGATTAACTATGGCTACACCTTC
- TRBJ2-5 TRBV5-1 TRBD2 13 CASSSGGEETQYF TGCGCCAGCAGCTCCGGGGGGGAAGAGACCCAGTACTTC
- TRBJ2-7 TRBV6-4 - 16 CASSPRRTVFAYEQYF TGTGCCAGCAGCCCCCGACGGACAGTATTCGCCTACGAGCAGTACTTC
- TRBJ2-1 TRBV27 TRBD2 17 CASSLRGLAGLYNEQFF TGTGCCAGCAGTTTAAGGGGACTAGCGGGCCTCTACAATGAGCAGTTCTTC
- TRBJ2-1 TRBV5-1 - 14 CASSLWQGRDEQFF TGCGCCAGCAGCTTGTGGCAGGGAAGGGATGAGCAGTTCTTC
few TRBJ1-5 TRBV4-1 - 14 CASSQPGRRSAQHF TGCGCCAGCAGCCAACCGGGACGTAGGTCCGCCCAGCATTTT
once TRBJ1-2 TRBV15 - 13 CATETQGGYGYTF TGTGCCACAGAAACCCAAGGGGGCTATGGCTACACCTTC
few TRBJ1-2 TRBV29-1 - 13 CSVSGPQNYGYTF TGCAGCGTGTCCGGGCCCCAGAACTATGGCTACACCTTC
- TRBJ1-2 TRBV20-1 - 11 CSANSGPGYTF TGCAGTGCTAATTCCGGGCCTGGCTACACCTTC
once TRBJ2-5 TRBV5-6 - 17 CASSLMRHRIIQETQYF TGTGCCAGCAGCTTGATGAGGCATCGCATAATCCAAGAGACCCAGTACTTC
- TRBJ2-3 TRBV5-6 - 13 CASTSTGMDTQYF TGTGCCAGCACCTCGACTGGCATGGATACGCAGTATTTT
few TRBJ2-3 TRBV5-1 TRBD2 15 CASSSLAGGTDTQYF TGCGCCAGCAGCTCGCTAGCGGGGGGGACAGATACGCAGTATTTT
- TRBJ1-2 TRBV5-4 - 15 CASSVDSLRHYGYTF TGTGCCAGCAGCGTAGACAGCCTACGGCACTATGGCTACACCTTC